The source of this TCR beta chain is a study of T cell responses to AZD1222 COVID-19 vaccine (TCRdb year 2021). In terms of the full investigation: AZD1222 recipients given second doses at about 4 weeks or at about 12 weeks were pooled, since spike-specific TCR depth and breadth were not found to differ between the two schedules. A total of over 230 trial participants underwent TCR sequencing, of whom approximately 200 had received two doses of AZD1222 and approximately 25 had received two doses of the MenACWY control vaccine. Enrollment into the trials was organized by age into subgroups of 18-55, 56-69 and 70-plus years, and those subgroups contained roughly 140, 27 and 60 TCR-sequenced participants, respectively. Here is what the overall study found, with its caveats: CD4 TCRs associated with the vaccine covered the entire spike protein, and the dominant responses were in regions 160-218 and 743-854. Because no day 14 peak-response samples were available, the repertoires could be characterized only after the peak T cell response. Reportedly, almost half of the unique spike-specific TCRs recognized epitopes lying outside the regions that are mutated in the B.1.351 and B.1.1.7 variants. Participants were mostly white British, with more females than males. The authors suggested clonal diversity may have been underestimated. A significant rise in spike-specific TCR breadth and depth was observed after two AZD1222 doses relative to day 0 and relative to MenACWY recipients. Conclusions about previously exposed vaccinees are limited, since just a handful of AZD1222 recipients were seropositive for SARS-CoV-2 at baseline. The 56-69-year group was small, and its depth increase did not reach significance, likely because of low power.

Measured from the cysteine to the phenylalanine, the CDR3 is 11 residues long. Kept here is only the CDR3 DNA, which spans 33 bases and is read in frame from base 1. CDR1 MGHDK and CDR2 SYGVNS were looked up in the germline V gene. V is clipped by 6 bases and J by 7 bases, and the sequence between their germline boundaries is 6 bases long. The CDR3 regions of human TCRbeta chains were analyzed by immunosequencing. As for how the authors treated the data: TCRs in the repertoires were matched against a reference library of SARS-CoV-2-specific TCRs that had been generated with the MIRA antigen-specificity platform. Breadth meant the fraction of unique TCRs that were SARS-CoV-2-associated, whereas depth meant the fraction of total T cells that were SARS-CoV-2-associated. Each spike-specific TCR was assigned to its reactive spike region and to a CD4 or CD8 class using the MIRA data. Log10-transformed breadth and depth values were compared by one-way ANOVA with Sidak's multiple comparisons tests. In TCRdb, the immuneACCESS table is reduced to in-frame sequences with V and J assigned. These tables do not hold every clone; where another copy was compared, an unresolved V gene accounts for under half, and the others remain unexplained. The DNA was the basis for D and trimming; V, J and clone size are from that table. The sample yields more than 250,000 clones; 85% to 95% were counted once. Roughly 0.6% of the sample is taken by the ten largest.

Worth noting for this clone: What antigen it recognizes has not been identified. No qualities accompany the bases; no much larger clone lies one base away.

In light of the paper, this sample's time point label describes: baseline before first vaccination. Samples from vaccinated people were obtained from the UK trials COV001 and COV002, which included a single-blind randomized controlled phase 2/3 trial of AZD1222 (ChAdOx1 nCoV-19) in healthy adults. Trial participant PBMC samples were collected at day 0 and day 28 after the second dose for TCRbeta chain sequencing. This TCR was sampled from an adult in good health. The sequenced sample was peripheral blood, obtained on day 0 of AZD1222 vaccination. The sequence joins TRBV25-1 to TRBJ2-2; no D segment can be confidently identified. The CDR3 in this case is CASRLGGELFF. The nucleotide sequence is given as TGTGCCAGCAGGTTGGGCGGGGAGCTGTTTTTT.